This TCR beta chain was identified during a study of blood T cell repertoires in COVID-19. The CDR3 sequence is 15 residues long. CDR1 and CDR2 from the germline V gene are SGHNT and YYREEE (reference sequence). The ends lost 4 bases at V and 0 bases at J; junction bases unmatched: 5. TCRdb's table, derived via immunoSEQ multiplex PCR, lists solely in-frame clones and lacks some. The repertoire consists of around 200,000 clones, with roughly four fifths occurring once and the leading ten covering under 8.5%. The rearrangement uses TRBV5-4 and TRBJ1-2, with 8 positions matching TRBD1. Material: peripheral blood. This TCR came from a human donor in a cohort sampled during active COVID-19. CDR3 bases: TGTGCCAGCAGCCCCGGACAGGGAGCTAACTATGGCTACACCTTC. It encodes CASSPGQGANYGYTF.